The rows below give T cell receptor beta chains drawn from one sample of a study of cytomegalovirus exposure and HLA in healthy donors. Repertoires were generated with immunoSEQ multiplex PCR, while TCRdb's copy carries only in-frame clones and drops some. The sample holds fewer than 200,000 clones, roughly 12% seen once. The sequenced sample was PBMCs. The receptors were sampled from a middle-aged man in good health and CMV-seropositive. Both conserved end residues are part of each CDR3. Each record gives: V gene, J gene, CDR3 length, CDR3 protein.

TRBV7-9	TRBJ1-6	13	CASSSSGYSPLHF
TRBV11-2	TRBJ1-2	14	CASSDKRGLYGYTF
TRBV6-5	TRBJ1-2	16	CASSYSILAFRAGYTF
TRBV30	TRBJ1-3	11	CASGNGNTIYF
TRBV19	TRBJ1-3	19	CASSRRTGLNSRWENTIYF
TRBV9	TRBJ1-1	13	CASSQAVNTEAFF
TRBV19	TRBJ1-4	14	CASRSFTGNEKLFF
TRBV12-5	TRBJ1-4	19	CASGLVGAGTPNRGEKLFF
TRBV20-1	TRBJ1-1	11	CSAGGITEAFF
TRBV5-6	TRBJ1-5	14	CASSFRGLDQPQHF
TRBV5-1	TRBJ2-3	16	CASSLAKRGDTDTQYF
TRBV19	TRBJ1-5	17	CASGHSSGGTRNQPQHF
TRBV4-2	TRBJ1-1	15	CASSQAGQGSTEAFF
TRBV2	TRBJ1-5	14	CASSGQVSEQPQHF
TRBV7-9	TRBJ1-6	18	CASSLGAATSSYNSPLHF
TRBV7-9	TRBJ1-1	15	CASSMNRGPGTEAFF
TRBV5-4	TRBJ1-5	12	CASSFRGQPQHF
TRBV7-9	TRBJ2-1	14	CASSYTTGYNEQFF
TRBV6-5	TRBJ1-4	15	CASSSRSRSNEELFF
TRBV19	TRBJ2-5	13	CASGPQGVETQYF
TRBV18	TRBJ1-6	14	CASSPWTEPSPLHF
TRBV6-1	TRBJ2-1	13	CASSEGRESGEFF
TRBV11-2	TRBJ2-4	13	CASSTGQGTIQYF
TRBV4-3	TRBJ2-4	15	CASSQDGLATNIQYF
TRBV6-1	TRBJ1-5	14	CATKRGRSNQPQHF
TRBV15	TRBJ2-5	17	CATSRGVSGDLQETQYF
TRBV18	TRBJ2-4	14	CASSPQGFKNIQYF
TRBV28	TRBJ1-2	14	CASRGGTETYGYTF
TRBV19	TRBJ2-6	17	CASTRTPGATGANVLTF
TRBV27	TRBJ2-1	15	CASSFGGHPRDEQFF
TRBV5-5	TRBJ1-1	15	CASSWRAGGNTEAFF
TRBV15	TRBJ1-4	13	CATSRGGGAKLFF
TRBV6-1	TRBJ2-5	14	CASGEGREQETQYF
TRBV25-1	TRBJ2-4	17	CASSASGRDRDINIQYF
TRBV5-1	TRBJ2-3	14	CASSLERGGVTQYF
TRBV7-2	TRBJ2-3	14	CASSKDRWTDTQYF
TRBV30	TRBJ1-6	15	CAWSFPGTGDSPLHF
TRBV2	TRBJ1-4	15	CASSPRRDLGEKLFF
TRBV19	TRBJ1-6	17	CASEGQSLFGYNSPLHF
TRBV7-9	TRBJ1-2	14	CASSDYTGDYGYTF
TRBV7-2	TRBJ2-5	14	CASSLGGGQETQYF
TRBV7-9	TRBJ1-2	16	CASSPSEGLTGYGYTF
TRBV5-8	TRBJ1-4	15	CASSYGGLTNEKLFF
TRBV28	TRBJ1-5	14	CASSRDRWTQPQHF
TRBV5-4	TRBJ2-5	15	CASSSFAGSKETQYF
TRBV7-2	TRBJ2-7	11	CASRLVGEQYF
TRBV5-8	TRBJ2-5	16	CASSSRAGGRGETQYF
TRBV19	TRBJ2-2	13	CASSIYNTGELFF
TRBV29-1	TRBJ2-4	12	CSVGTGTDIQYF
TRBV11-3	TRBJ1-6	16	CASSSDFDRGASPLHF
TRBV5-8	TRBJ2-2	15	CASSFGTMNTGELFF
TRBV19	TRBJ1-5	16	CASKPEGGVSNQPQHF
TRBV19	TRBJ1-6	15	CASSMSWASDSPLHF
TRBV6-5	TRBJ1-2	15	CASSASAVAIDGYTF
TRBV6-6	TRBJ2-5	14	CASSYSAVQETQYF
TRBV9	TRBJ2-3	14	CASSLKTSTDTQYF
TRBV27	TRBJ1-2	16	CASSFLRLEGAEGYTF
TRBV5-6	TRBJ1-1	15	CASSQPQGAPTEAFF
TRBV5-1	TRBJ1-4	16	CASSPGTGVFDEKLFF